These 27 T cell receptor beta chains were sequenced from one sample in a study of long-term antiretroviral therapy in people with HIV. Version v3.0 of the immunoSEQ assay ran at survey level. Assay: immunoSEQ multiplex PCR; the TCRdb copy retains only in-frame clones and omits some. This table holds roughly 28,000 clones, about 95% found once. Sample: unsorted PBMCs, taken 6 to 6.5 years after starting antiretroviral therapy. Source of these receptors: a man under 40 with HIV.

The chain combines TRBV5-1 with TRBJ2-3; 11 bases are shared with TRBD1. The V segment lost 6 bases and the J segment 3 bases; nucleotides outside the gene matches: 9. Germline lookup yields CDR1 SGHRS and CDR2 YFSETQ. CDR3 length: 16 residues. The CDR3 spells CASNLWTGGATDTQYF. CDR3 DNA: TGCGCCAGCAACCTGTGGACAGGGGGCGCGACAGATACGCAGTATTTT.

The CDR3 spells CASSQASQGADGANVLTF. Written as DNA, the CDR3 is TGTGCCAGCAGCCAAGCGTCTCAAGGGGCGGATGGGGCCAACGTCCTGACTTTC. This rearrangement joins TRBV4-2 to TRBJ2-6, with D perhaps matching TRBD1 (5 bases). Trimming shortened V by 1 base and J by 3 bases, and 16 bases separated the two germline ends. Looked up from germline, CDR1 is LGHNA and CDR2 is YNFKEQ. The CDR3 consists of 18 residues.

This chain links TRBV23-1 with TRBJ2-4; 10 nucleotides line up with TRBD1. TRBV23-1 is given ORF status, its function remaining uncertain. The CDR3 runs to 17 residues. The V segment lost 2 bases and the J segment 1 base; nucleotides outside the gene matches: 5. The CDR3 bases are TGCGCCAGCAGTCAACTTGGGACAGGGGCGGCCAAAAACATTCAGTACTTC. Translation: CASSQLGTGAAKNIQYF.

The J gene is TRBJ2-1, the V gene TRBV6-1, with 10 positions matching TRBD2. Germline CDR1 MNHNS, CDR2 SASEGT. The CDR3 has 20 amino acids. Losses at the gene ends were 2 bases for V and 0 bases for J; bases not matched to a gene: 13. The CDR3 DNA follows: TGTGCCAGCAGTGAATCGGGACTACTAGCGGGGTTTAGCTCCTACAATGAGCAGTTCTTC. It codes for CASSESGLLAGFSSYNEQFF.

The chain links TRBV6-5 to TRBJ2-7, with a weak D call TRBD2 (5 bases). The CDR3 totals 12 residues. V was shortened by 6 bases and J by 5 bases, with 11 bases between the two germline ends. Germline assignment: CDR1 MNHEY and CDR2 SVGAGI. CDR3 sequence reads: CASSTSTDEQYF. The CDR3, as DNA: TGTGCCAGCAGCACTAGTACGGACGAGCAGTACTTC.

This sequence joins TRBV6-5 and TRBJ2-5; TRBD1 or TRBD2 may be the D gene (5 bases each). V was pared by 5 bases and J by 4 bases, with 14 bases between. Germline V gene data show CDR1 as MNHEY and CDR2 as SVGAGI. The CDR3 sequence is 14 residues long. CDR3 coding DNA: TGTGCCAGCAGTGGGCCGGGACGTAGAGAGACCCAGTACTTC. Its protein is CASSGPGRRETQYF.

The CDR3 DNA reads as TGTGCCAGCTCCCCTAACCAGGGGAGATCTGGAAACACCATATATTTT. Its protein product is CASSPNQGRSGNTIYF. The J gene is TRBJ1-3, the V gene TRBV18, with a possible D match to TRBD1 (6 bases). The CDR3 length is 16 residues. V lost 6 bases to trimming and J lost 1 base, with 16 bases between them. CDR1 and CDR2 (germline): KGHSH, LQKENI.

The chain couples TRBV19 to TRBJ2-2, with D possibly matching TRBD1 (6 bases). CDR1 LNHDA and CDR2 SQIVND come from the germline V gene (reference sequence). V lost 5 bases to trimming and J lost 5 bases, with 15 bases between them. The CDR3 contains 15 residues. The CDR3 reads CASSSPQTGTGELFF. Here the CDR3 DNA reads TGTGCCAGTAGTTCTCCCCAGACAGGAACCGGGGAGCTGTTTTTT.

A single count supports this clone. The chain recombines TRBV21-1 with TRBJ2-3; the table calls TRBD1, which could not be checked here. TRBV21-1 is annotated as a pseudogene. CDR3 length equals 14 residues. CDR3 region: CASSKDRFPDTQYF. The CDR3 DNA follows: TGTGCCAGCAGCAAAGACAGATTTCCAGATACGCAGTATTTT.

This sequence joins TRBV13 and TRBJ2-3; 10 bases line up with TRBD1. Germline assignment: CDR1 PRHDT and CDR2 FYEKMQ (reference sequence). The CDR3 is 15 amino acids. The V gene end was trimmed by 9 bases and the J gene end by 5 bases; junction bases not matched to a gene: 11. CDR3 nucleotide sequence: TGTGCCAGTGCCCCATGGACAGGGGGGCGAGATACGCAGTATTTT. Protein: CASAPWTGGRDTQYF.

The chain has TRBV5-6 and TRBJ2-3; 10 positions match TRBD2. J lost 6 bases, V lost 5 bases, and 12 bases had no gene match. Germline CDR1 SGHDT, CDR2 YYEEEE. The CDR3 extends over 16 amino acids. CDR3 nucleotides: TGTGCCAGCAGTTCTAGCGGGAGAGGATATGGGGATACGCAGTATTTT. It encodes CASSSSGRGYGDTQYF.

This chain links TRBV19 with TRBJ2-2; D is possibly TRBD1 or TRBD2 (5 bases each). Germline CDR1 reads LNHDA; CDR2 reads SQIVND (reference sequence). This CDR3 is 12 amino acids long. V was trimmed by 6 bases and J by 7 bases, leaving 9 bases between them. Written as DNA, the CDR3 is TGTGCCAGTAGGCCAGGGAGCGGGGAGCTGTTTTTT. Residues: CASRPGSGELFF.

V gene TRBV30 combines with J gene TRBJ1-1; D may be TRBD1 (6 bases). From germline, CDR1 is GTSNPN and CDR2 SVGIG (reference sequence). Trimming pared 3 bases from V and 0 bases from J, leaving 17 bases between. This CDR3 contains 16 residues. The CDR3 is CAWSVRGINVNTEAFF. As DNA, the CDR3 is TGTGCCTGGAGCGTCAGGGGAATAAATGTGAACACTGAAGCTTTCTTT.

The chain uses TRBV5-8 and TRBJ2-1, with a tentative D call TRBD1 (6 bases). The CDR3 runs to 13 residues. Germline CDR1 and CDR2: SGHTS and YDEGEE. V was cut by 3 bases and J by 7 bases, with 11 bases left in between. CDR3 coding DNA: TGTGCCAGCAGCTCGTATACAGGGAATGAGCAGTTCTTC. Amino acid sequence: CASSSYTGNEQFF.

The J gene is TRBJ2-5, the V gene TRBV5-6; possible D gene TRBD1, 7 bases. V dropped 3 bases and J dropped 4 bases, with 25 bases sitting between them. This CDR3 contains 18 residues. The germline CDR1 and CDR2 sequences are SGHDT and YYEEEE. The CDR3, as DNA: TGTGCCAGCAGCTCTAAAGGGACAGCGGGCCCCACGTCAGAGACCCAGTACTTC. The encoded protein is CASSSKGTAGPTSETQYF.

The genes are TRBV2 and TRBJ1-3; no definite D call. V was shortened by 8 bases and J by 4 bases, with 12 bases between the two germline ends. CDR3 length: 13 amino acids. Per the germline V gene, CDR1 is SNHLY and CDR2 is FYNNEI. CDR3 bases: TGTGCCAGCTCCGCGCCCGCGGGAAACACCATATATTTT. It yields the protein CASSAPAGNTIYF.

This clone has only one observation. The rearrangement uses TRBV19 and TRBJ1-5; D unresolved. CDR1 and CDR2 from the germline V gene are LNHDA and SQIVND (reference sequence). Trimming removed 5 bases from V and 6 bases from J, with 11 bases in between. The CDR3 length is 13 residues. CDR3 protein: CASSQGVRQPQHF. In nucleotides, the CDR3 is TGTGCCAGTAGTCAAGGCGTTCGTCAGCCCCAGCATTTT.

The chain carries TRBV10-1 and TRBJ1-4; 8 bases line up with TRBD1. V dropped 1 base and J dropped 8; count of bases not matched to a gene: 6. Germline CDR1 WNHNN, CDR2 SYGVQD (reference sequence). This CDR3 has 15 amino acids. Here the CDR3 reads CASSEYATGAEKLFF. For the CDR3, the DNA is TGCGCCAGCAGTGAGTACGCGACAGGGGCCGAAAAACTGTTTTTT.

V gene TRBV6-1 combines with J gene TRBJ2-2, with TRBD1 identical over 9 bases. The ends lost 7 bases at V and 0 bases at J; junction bases unmatched: 3. Looked up from germline, CDR1 is MNHNS and CDR2 is SASEGT. The length of the CDR3 is 15 residues. The CDR3 loop reads CASNRDRANTGELFF. In DNA, the CDR3 is TGTGCCAGCAACCGGGACAGGGCGAACACCGGGGAGCTGTTTTTT.

CDR3 in DNA: TGTGCCAGCAGCCCCGGGGTGAGCTCCTACAATGAGCAGTTCTTC. It encodes CASSPGVSSYNEQFF. The chain recombines TRBV27 with TRBJ2-1, with D maybe TRBD2 (5 bases). The CDR3 is 15 residues long. Germline V gene lookup returns CDR1 MNHEY and CDR2 SMNVEV (reference sequence). Trimming stripped 6 bases from V and 0 bases from J, with 12 bases between.

V and J are TRBV30 and TRBJ1-2, with a tentative D call TRBD1 (6 bases). CDR1 and CDR2 from the germline V gene are GTSNPN and SVGIG (reference sequence). Between the trimmed V and J ends, which lost 4 bases and 7 bases, there was a span of 22 bases. This CDR3 has 15 amino acids. The CDR3 DNA reads as TGTGCCTGGAACCCGCAGGGGACCTCCTATTCTGGCTACACCTTC. It specifies CAWNPQGTSYSGYTF. Supplemented by reference TRBV30 and TRBJ1-2, the full variable domain reads SQTIHQWPATLVQPVGSPLSLECTVEGTSNPNLYWYRQAAGRGLQLLFYSVGIGQISSEVPQNLSASRPQDRQFILSSKKLLLSDSGFYLCAWNPQGTSYSGYTFGSGTRLTVV.

This rearrangement joins TRBV30 to TRBJ2-7; 8 bases match TRBD2. Per the germline V gene, CDR1 is GTSNPN and CDR2 is SVGIG (reference sequence). The CDR3 runs to 15 residues. J lost 9 bases, V lost 2 bases, and 15 bases had no gene match. CDR3 residues: CAWSILGRGGRVQYF. The CDR3, as DNA: TGTGCCTGGAGTATCCTCGGGAGGGGGGGTCGGGTGCAGTACTTC.

J is TRBJ2-2 and V is TRBV27; weak D call: TRBD1 (5 bases). Germline V CDR1 and CDR2: MNHEY, SMNVEV (reference sequence). The V gene lost 5 bases and the J gene lost 4 bases, with 8 bases spanning the gap. CDR3 length equals 13 residues. CDR3 sequence: CASSPQGTGELFF. The CDR3 nucleotides are TGTGCCAGCAGTCCCCAGGGCACCGGGGAGCTGTTTTTT.

The chain is built from TRBV7-9 and TRBJ1-4; D gene ambiguous. The CDR3 spans 15 residues. V was trimmed by 1 base and J by 4 bases, leaving 10 bases between them. CDR1 SEHNR and CDR2 FQNEAQ come from the germline V gene (reference sequence). CDR3 amino acids: CASSLVVSFNEKLFF. DNA of the CDR3: TGTGCCAGCAGCTTAGTTGTCAGCTTTAATGAAAAACTGTTTTTT.

The rearrangement joins TRBV19 to TRBJ1-4; 12 bases are a match to TRBD1. The CDR3 is 15 residues long. V lost 5 bases, J lost 8 bases, and 6 bases stayed unmatched. Germline assignment: CDR1 LNHDA and CDR2 SQIVND (reference sequence). Here the CDR3 reads CASSPGGQGAEKLFF. Here the CDR3 DNA reads TGTGCCAGTAGTCCTGGGGGACAGGGGGCCGAAAAACTGTTTTTT.

The genes are TRBV4-1 and TRBJ2-7; 7 positions match TRBD1. The CDR3 has 14 residues. V dropped 4 bases and J dropped 1; count of bases not matched to a gene: 4. Germline-derived CDR1 and CDR2 are MGHRA and YSYEKL. CDR3 in amino acids: CASSRPGQSYEQYF. CDR3 nucleotide sequence: TGCGCCAGCAGCCGACCGGGACAGTCCTACGAGCAGTACTTC.

This clone was detected once. The chain couples TRBV2 to TRBJ2-5; D is unresolved. Germline V lookup: CDR1 SNHLY, CDR2 FYNNEI. Trimming removed 10 bases at V and 1 base at J, with 16 bases between. CDR3 length: 14 amino acids. CDR3 region: CATRTGGAQETQYF. CDR3 nucleotides: TGTGCCACCAGAACCGGCGGAGCCCAAGAGACCCAGTACTTC.